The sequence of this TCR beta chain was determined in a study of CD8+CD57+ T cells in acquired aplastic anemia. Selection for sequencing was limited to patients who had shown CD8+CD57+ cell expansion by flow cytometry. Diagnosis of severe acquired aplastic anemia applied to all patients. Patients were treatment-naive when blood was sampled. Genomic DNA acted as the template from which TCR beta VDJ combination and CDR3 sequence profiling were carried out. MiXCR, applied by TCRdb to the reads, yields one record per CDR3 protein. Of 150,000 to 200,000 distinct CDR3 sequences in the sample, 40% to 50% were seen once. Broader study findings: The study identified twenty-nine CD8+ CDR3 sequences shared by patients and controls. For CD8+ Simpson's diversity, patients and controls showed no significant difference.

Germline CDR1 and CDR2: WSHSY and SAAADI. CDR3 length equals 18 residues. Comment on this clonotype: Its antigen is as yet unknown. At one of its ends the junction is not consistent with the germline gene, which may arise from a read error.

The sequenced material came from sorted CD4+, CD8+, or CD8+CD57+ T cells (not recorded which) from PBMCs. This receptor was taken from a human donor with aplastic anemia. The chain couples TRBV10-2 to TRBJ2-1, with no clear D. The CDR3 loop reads CASSYSPSQNSSYNEQFF. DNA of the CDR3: TGTGCCAGCAGTTACAGCCCCTCGCAGAACAGTTCCTACAATGAGCAGTTCTTC.